A single sample is the source of the 7 T cell receptor beta chains below, sequenced in a study of cytomegalovirus exposure and HLA in healthy donors. Clones were sequenced by immunoSEQ multiplex PCR, and TCRdb holds only the in-frame ones, with some missing. The data show roughly 59,000 clones, 85% to 95% seen once. Sequencing used PBMCs. These receptor sequences come from a woman under 30 in good health and CMV-seropositive.

The chain carries TRBV5-1 and TRBJ2-2; 12 positions match TRBD2. Germline V lookup: CDR1 SGHRS, CDR2 YFSETQ. CDR3 length: 19 amino acids. Germline trimming cut 0 bases from V and 2 bases from J; bases unmatched to any gene: 8. CDR3 in amino acids: CASSLADWTSGVNTGELFF. CDR3 sequence (DNA): TGCGCCAGCAGCTTGGCAGATTGGACTAGCGGGGTTAACACCGGGGAGCTGTTTTTT. Full variable domain (outside the CDR3, taken from reference TRBV5-1 and TRBJ2-2): KAGVTQTPRYLIKTRGQQVTLSCSPISGHRSVSWYQQTPGQGLQFLFEYFSETQRNKGNFPGRFSGRQFSNSRSEMNVSTLELGDSALYLCASSLADWTSGVNTGELFFGEGSRLTVL.

The CDR3 is CASSLGTGAADTQYF. The CDR3 DNA is TGTGCCAGCAGCCTCGGGACTGGAGCCGCAGATACGCAGTATTTT. V and J are TRBV7-9 and TRBJ2-3; weak D call: TRBD2 (6 bases). Germline V lookup: CDR1 SEHNR, CDR2 FQNEAQ (reference sequence). The CDR3 contains 15 residues. The germline V and J ends were trimmed by 5 bases and 4 bases, with 16 bases remaining between them.

The rearrangement links TRBV30 to TRBJ2-7; 7 positions agree with TRBD1. With V trimmed by 6 bases and J by 0 bases, 5 bases remained unmatched. The CDR3 has 13 residues. The germline V gene has CDR1 GTSNPN and CDR2 SVGIG (reference sequence). The CDR3 protein is CACSGQSSYEQYF. The CDR3 bases are TGTGCCTGCTCGGGACAGAGCTCCTACGAGCAGTACTTC.

V gene TRBV27 combines with J gene TRBJ1-4; no firm D call. The CDR3 covers 13 residues. Germline CDR1 reads MNHEY; CDR2 reads SMNVEV (reference sequence). V gave up 4 bases and J gave up 8 bases, with 11 bases separating them. The CDR3 DNA sequence: TGTGCCAGCAGTTCAAGAGGTGGGGAAAAACTGTTTTTT. It codes for CASSSRGGEKLFF.

The J gene is TRBJ1-2, the V gene TRBV28, with 7 bases identical to TRBD1. The V gene's germline CDR1 is MDHEN and CDR2 SYDVKM. V was clipped by 2 bases and J by 6 bases; unmatched bases: 9. The CDR3 is 15 amino acids. Here the CDR3 DNA reads TGTGCCAGCAGTTTACCAGGGGGATCGCCCCATGGCTACACCTTC. This sequence encodes CASSLPGGSPHGYTF.

V and J are TRBV2 and TRBJ2-7, with a tentative D call TRBD2 (5 bases). The CDR3 is made up of 14 amino acids. Per the germline V gene, CDR1 is SNHLY and CDR2 is FYNNEI. The germline V and J ends were trimmed by 4 bases and 3 bases, with 13 bases remaining between them. This chain's CDR3 is CASSGGGAIYEQYF. The CDR3 nucleotides are TGTGCCAGCAGTGGAGGAGGAGCAATCTACGAGCAGTACTTC.

The chain is built from TRBV7-2 and TRBJ2-2; weak D call: TRBD2 (5 bases). Trimming shortened V by 4 bases and J by 5 bases, and 14 bases separated the two germline ends. Germline-derived CDR1 and CDR2 are SGHTA and FQGNSA. CDR3 size: 15 residues. CDR3: CASSSRGLLTGELFF. Written as DNA, the CDR3 is TGTGCCAGCAGCTCCCGAGGGTTGTTAACCGGGGAGCTGTTTTTT.